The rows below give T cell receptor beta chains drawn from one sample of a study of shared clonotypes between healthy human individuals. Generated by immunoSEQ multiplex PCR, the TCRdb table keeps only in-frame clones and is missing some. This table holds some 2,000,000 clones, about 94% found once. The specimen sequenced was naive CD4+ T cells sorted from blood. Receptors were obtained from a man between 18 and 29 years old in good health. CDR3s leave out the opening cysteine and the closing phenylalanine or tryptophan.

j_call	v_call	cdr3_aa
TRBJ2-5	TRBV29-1	SVGTQETQY
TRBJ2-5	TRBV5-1	ASSANQETQY
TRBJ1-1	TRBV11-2	ASSLIGKAF
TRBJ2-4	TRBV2	ASSDASGGDIQY
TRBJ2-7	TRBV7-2	ASSLVGFLSYEQY
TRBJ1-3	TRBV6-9	ASNGNTIY
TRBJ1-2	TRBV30	AWRGTGESGGYT
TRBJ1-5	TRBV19	ASRQTGGSSNQPQH
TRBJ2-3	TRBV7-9	ASSPPTWSGSITDTQY
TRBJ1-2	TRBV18	ASSPISARGDYGYT
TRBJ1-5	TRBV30	AWSKGRDQPQH
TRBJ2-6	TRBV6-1	ASSEGGSGANVLT
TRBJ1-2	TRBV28	ASRAIGYT
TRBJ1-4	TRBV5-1	ASSVSDSEKLF
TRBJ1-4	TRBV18	ASSTGQGMEKLF
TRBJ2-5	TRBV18	ASSPVEAQTQY
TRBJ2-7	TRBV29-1	SVGQATYEQY
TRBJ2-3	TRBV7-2	ASSLRQGASTDTQY
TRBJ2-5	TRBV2	ASSGGLAGQETQY
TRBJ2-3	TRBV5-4	ASSLDSLGGAFADTQY
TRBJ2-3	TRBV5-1	ASSPPSGDADTQY
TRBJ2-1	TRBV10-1	ASSPNRESEQF
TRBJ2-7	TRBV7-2	ASSLVLTYEQY
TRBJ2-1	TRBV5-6	ASSLEGTGVYNEQF
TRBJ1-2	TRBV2	ASSEVLGGSDGYT
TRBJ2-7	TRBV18	ASSPPGQRGSYEQY
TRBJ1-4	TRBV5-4	ASSHDREREKLF
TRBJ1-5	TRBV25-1	ASSDRADQPQH
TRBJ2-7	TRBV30	AWSPGQTYEQY
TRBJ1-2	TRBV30	AWSTRDSRLHGYT
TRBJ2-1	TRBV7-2	ASSLRGPTVNEQF
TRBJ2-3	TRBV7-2	ASSFLGDTQY
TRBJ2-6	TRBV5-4	ASSLAIAAQGANVLT
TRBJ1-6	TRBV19	ASSRVKDPNSPLH
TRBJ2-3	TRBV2	ASSKGQLSDTQY
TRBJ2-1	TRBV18	ASSPDPGTSGGAQF
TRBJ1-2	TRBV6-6	ASSYSQGHYGYT
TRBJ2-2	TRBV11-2	ASSLAGGRVTGELF
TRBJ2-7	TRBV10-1	ASSESRGISYEQY
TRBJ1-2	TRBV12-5	ASAQGFDYGYT
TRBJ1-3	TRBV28	ASSLRQGLHSGNTIY
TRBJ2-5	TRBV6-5	ASTRLAGGWETQY
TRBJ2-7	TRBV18	ASSSLEGSYEQY
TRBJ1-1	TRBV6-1	ASKLLGRGNTEAF